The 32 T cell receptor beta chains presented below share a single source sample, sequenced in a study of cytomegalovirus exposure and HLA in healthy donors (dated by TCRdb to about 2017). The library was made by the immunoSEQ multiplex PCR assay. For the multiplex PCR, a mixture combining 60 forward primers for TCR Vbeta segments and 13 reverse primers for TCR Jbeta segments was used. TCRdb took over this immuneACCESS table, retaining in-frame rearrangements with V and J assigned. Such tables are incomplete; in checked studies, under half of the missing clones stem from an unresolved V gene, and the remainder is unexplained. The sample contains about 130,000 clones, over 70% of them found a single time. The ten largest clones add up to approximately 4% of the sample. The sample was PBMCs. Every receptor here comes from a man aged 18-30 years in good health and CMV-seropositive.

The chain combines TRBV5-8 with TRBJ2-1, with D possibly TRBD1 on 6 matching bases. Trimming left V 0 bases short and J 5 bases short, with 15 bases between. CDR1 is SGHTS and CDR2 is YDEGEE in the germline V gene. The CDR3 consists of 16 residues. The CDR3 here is CASSLVYRVEHNEQFF. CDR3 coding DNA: TGTGCCAGCAGCTTGGTGTACAGGGTTGAGCACAATGAGCAGTTCTTC.

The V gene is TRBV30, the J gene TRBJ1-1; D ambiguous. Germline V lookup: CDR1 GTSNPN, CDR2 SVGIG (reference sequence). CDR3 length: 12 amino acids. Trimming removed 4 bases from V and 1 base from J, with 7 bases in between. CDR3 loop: CAWTGENTEAFF. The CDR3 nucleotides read TGTGCCTGGACCGGGGAGAACACTGAAGCTTTCTTT.

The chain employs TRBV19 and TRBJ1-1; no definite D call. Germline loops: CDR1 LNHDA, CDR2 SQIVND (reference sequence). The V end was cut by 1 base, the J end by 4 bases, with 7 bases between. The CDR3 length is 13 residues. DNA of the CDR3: TGTGCCAGTAGTATAGCGGGGTCCACTGAAGCTTTCTTT. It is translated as CASSIAGSTEAFF.

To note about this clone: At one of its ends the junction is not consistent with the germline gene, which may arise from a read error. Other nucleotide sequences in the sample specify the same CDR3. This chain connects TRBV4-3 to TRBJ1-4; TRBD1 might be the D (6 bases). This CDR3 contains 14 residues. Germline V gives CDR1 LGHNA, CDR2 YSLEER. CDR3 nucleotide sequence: TGCGCCAGCGCCTACAGGGCAACTAATGAAAAACTGTTTTTC. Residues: CASAYRATNEKLFF.

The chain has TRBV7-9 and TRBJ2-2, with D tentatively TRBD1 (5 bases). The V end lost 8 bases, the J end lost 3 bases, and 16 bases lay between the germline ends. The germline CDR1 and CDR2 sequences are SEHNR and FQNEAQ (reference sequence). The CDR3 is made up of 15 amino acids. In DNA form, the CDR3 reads TGTGCCAGCCCCAGGATGACAGATGACACCGGGGAGCTGTTTTTT. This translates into CASPRMTDDTGELFF.

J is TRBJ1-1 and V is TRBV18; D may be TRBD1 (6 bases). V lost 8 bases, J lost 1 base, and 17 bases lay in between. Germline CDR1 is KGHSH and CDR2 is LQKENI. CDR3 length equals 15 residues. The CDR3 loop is CASALQGGGNTEAFF. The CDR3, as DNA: TGTGCCAGCGCCCTACAGGGTGGAGGGAACACTGAAGCTTTCTTT.

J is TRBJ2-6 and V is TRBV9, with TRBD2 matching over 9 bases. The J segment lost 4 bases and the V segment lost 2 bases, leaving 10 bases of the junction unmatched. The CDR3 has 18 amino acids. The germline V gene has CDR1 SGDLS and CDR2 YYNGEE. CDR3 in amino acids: CASSVSREGSGGANVLTF. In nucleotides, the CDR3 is TGTGCCAGCAGCGTCTCGCGGGAGGGCTCTGGAGGGGCCAACGTCCTGACTTTC.

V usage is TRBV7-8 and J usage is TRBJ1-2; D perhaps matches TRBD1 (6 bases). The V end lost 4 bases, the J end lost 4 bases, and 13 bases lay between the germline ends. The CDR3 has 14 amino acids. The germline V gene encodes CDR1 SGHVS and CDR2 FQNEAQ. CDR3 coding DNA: TGTGCCAGCAGCTCCCAGGGGCCACTCTATGGCTACACCTTC. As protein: CASSSQGPLYGYTF.

CDR3 protein: CATALGGTDTQYF. In nucleotides, the CDR3 is TGTGCCACCGCGCTCGGGGGCACAGATACGCAGTATTTT. J is TRBJ2-3 and V is TRBV19; D possibly corresponds to TRBD2 (5 bases). Germline V gene sequence: CDR1 LNHDA, CDR2 SQIVND (reference sequence). The CDR3 length is 13 residues. V lost 10 bases and J lost 1, with 12 bases in between.

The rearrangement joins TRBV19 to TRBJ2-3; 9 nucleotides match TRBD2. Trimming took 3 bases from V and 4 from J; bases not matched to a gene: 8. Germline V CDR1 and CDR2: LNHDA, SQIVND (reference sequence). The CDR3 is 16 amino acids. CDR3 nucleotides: TGTGCCAGTAGTATCCCTAGCGGGGATGGGGCAGATACGCAGTATTTT. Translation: CASSIPSGDGADTQYF.

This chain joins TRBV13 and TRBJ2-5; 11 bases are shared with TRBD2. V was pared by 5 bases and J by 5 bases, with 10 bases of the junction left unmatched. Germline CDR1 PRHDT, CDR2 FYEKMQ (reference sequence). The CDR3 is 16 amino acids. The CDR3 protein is CASSRRLAGGAETQYF. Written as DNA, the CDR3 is TGTGCCAGCAGCCGCAGGCTAGCGGGGGGTGCGGAGACCCAGTACTTC.

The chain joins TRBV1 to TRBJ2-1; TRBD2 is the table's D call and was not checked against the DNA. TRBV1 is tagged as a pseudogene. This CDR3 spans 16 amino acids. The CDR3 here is CTSSQVGGRAYNEQFF. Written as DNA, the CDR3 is TGCACCAGCAGCCAAGTAGGAGGGAGAGCCTACAATGAGCAGTTCTTC.

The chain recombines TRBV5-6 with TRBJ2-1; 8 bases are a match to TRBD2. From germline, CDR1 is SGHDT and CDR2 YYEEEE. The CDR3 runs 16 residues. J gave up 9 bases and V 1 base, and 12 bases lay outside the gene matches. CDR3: CASSLSPSGSLGEQFF. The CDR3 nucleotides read TGTGCCAGCAGCTTGAGTCCCAGCGGGAGTCTAGGTGAGCAGTTCTTC.

CDR3 protein: CASSLTSGTDTQYF. In DNA form, the CDR3 reads TGTGCCAGCAGCTTGACTAGCGGCACAGATACGCAGTATTTT. The J gene is TRBJ2-3, the V gene TRBV7-8, with 8 bases matching TRBD2. From germline, CDR1 is SGHVS and CDR2 FQNEAQ. Unmatched junction bases numbered 0, after V lost 3 bases and J lost 1 base. The CDR3 is 14 amino acids.

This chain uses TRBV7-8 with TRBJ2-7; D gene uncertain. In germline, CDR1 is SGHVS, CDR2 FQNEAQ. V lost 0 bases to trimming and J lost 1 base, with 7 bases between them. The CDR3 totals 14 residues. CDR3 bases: TGTGCCAGCAGCTTAGCGTTACAGTCCTACGAGCAGTACTTC. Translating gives CASSLALQSYEQYF.

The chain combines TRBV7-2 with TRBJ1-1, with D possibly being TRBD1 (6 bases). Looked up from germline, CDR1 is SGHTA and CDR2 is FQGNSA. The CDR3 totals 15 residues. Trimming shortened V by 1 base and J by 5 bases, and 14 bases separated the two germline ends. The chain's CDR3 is CASSLDRAGWTEAFF. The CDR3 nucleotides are TGTGCCAGCAGCTTAGACAGGGCAGGTTGGACTGAAGCTTTCTTT. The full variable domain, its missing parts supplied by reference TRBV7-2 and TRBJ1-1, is GAGVSQSPSNKVTEKGKDVELRCDPISGHTALYWYRQSLGQGLEFLIYFQGNSAPDKSGLPSDRFSAERTGGSVSTLTIQRTQQEDSAVYLCASSLDRAGWTEAFFGQGTRLTVV.

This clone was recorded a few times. CDR3 in amino acids: CASSSPLAGYNEQFF. The CDR3 DNA sequence: TGTGCCAGCAGTTCACCACTAGCGGGGTACAATGAGCAGTTCTTC. J is TRBJ2-1 and V is TRBV27; 10 nucleotides match TRBD2. The CDR3 length is 15 residues. The V segment lost 4 bases and the J segment 4 bases; nucleotides outside the gene matches: 4. The germline V gene has CDR1 MNHEY and CDR2 SMNVEV (reference sequence).

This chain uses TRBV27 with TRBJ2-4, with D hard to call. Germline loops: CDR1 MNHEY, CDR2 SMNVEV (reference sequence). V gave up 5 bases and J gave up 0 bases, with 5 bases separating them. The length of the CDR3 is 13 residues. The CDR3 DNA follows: TGTGCCAGCAGTACACAAGCCAAAAACATTCAGTACTTC. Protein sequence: CASSTQAKNIQYF.

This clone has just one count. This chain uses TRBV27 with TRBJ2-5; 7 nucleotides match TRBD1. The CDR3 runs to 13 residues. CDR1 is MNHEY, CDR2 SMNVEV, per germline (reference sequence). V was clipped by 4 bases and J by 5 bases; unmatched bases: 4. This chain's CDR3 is CASSSQGRETQYF. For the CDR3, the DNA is TGTGCCAGCAGTTCACAGGGGCGGGAGACCCAGTACTTC.

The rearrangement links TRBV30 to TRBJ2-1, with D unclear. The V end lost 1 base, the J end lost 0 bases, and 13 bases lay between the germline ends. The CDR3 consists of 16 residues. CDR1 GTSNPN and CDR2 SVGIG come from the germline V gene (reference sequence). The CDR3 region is CAWSGLYGHSYNEQFF. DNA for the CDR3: TGTGCCTGGAGTGGTCTCTACGGTCACTCCTACAATGAGCAGTTCTTC.

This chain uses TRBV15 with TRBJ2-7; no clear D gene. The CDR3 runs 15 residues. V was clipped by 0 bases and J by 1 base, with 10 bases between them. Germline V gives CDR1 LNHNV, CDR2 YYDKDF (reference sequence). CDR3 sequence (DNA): TGTGCCACCAGCAGAGATGGCGGCGCATCCTACGAGCAGTACTTC. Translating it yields CATSRDGGASYEQYF.

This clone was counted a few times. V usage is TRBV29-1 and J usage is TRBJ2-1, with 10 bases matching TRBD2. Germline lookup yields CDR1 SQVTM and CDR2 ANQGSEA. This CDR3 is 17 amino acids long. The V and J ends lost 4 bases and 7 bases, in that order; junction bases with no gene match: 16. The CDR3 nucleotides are TGCAGCGTTGCTTCGCCTGCTTCAGCGGGAGGGTTGAATGAGCAGTTCTTC. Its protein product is CSVASPASAGGLNEQFF.

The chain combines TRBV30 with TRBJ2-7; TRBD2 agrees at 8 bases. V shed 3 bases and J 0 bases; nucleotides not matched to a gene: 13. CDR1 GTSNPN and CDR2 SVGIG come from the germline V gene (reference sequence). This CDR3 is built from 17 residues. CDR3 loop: CAWSRTSPAGDSYEQYF. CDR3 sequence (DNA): TGTGCCTGGAGCCGAACAAGCCCAGCGGGAGACTCCTACGAGCAGTACTTC. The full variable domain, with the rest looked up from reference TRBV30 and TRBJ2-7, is SQTIHQWPATLVQPVGSPLSLECTVEGTSNPNLYWYRQAAGRGLQLLFYSVGIGQISSEVPQNLSASRPQDRQFILSSKKLLLSDSGFYLCAWSRTSPAGDSYEQYFGPGTRLTVT.

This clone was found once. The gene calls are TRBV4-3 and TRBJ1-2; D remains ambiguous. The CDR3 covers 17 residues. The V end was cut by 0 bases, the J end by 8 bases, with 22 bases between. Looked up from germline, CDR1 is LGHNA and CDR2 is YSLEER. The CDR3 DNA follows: TGCGCCAGCAGCCAAGATCCTCCCTCTCTGTTAACTAGGGGCTACACCTTC. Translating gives CASSQDPPSLLTRGYTF.

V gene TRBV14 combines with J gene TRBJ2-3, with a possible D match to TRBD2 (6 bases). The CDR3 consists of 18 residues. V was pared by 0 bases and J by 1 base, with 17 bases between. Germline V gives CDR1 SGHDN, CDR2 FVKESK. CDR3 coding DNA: TGTGCCAGCAGCCAAGATCATTCGGCGGGGTGGGGCACAGATACGCAGTATTTT. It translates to CASSQDHSAGWGTDTQYF. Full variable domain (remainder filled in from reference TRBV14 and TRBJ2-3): EAGVTQFPSHSVIEKGQTVTLRCDPISGHDNLYWYRRVMGKEIKFLLHFVKESKQDESGMPNNRFLAERTGGTYSTLKVQPAELEDSGVYFCASSQDHSAGWGTDTQYFGPGTRLTVL.

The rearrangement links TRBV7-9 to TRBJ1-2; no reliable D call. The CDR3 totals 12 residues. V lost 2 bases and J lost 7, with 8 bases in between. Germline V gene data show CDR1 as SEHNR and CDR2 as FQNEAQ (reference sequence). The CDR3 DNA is TGTGCCAGCAGCTTAACGGTTTCTGGCTACACCTTC. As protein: CASSLTVSGYTF.

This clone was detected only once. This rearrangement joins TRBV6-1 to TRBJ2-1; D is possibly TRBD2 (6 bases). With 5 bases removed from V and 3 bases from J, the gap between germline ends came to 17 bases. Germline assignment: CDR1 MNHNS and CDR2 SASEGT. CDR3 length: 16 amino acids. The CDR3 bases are TGTGCCAGCAGTAAAGGTATGGGACTGCTCTACAATGAGCAGTTCTTC. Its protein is CASSKGMGLLYNEQFF.

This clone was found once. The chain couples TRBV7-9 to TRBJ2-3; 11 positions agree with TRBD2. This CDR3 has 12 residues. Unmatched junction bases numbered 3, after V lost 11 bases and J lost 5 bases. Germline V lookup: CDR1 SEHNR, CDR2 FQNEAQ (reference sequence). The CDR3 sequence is CAGGTSGDTQYF. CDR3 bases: TGTGCCGGAGGGACTAGCGGAGATACGCAGTATTTT.

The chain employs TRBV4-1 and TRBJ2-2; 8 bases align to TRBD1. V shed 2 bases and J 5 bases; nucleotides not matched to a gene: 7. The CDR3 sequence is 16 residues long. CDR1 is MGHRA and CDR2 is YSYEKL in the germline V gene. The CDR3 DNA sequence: TGCGCCAGCAGCCAATCAAGACAGGGGCCGACCGGGGAGCTGTTTTTT. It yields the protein CASSQSRQGPTGELFF.

The CDR3 spells CASSLQGDNSPLHF. CDR3 coding DNA: TGCGCCAGCAGCTTACAGGGGGACAATTCACCCCTCCACTTT. V is TRBV5-1 and J is TRBJ1-6; 8 nucleotides align to TRBD1. J was trimmed by 7 bases and V by 2 bases; bases with no gene match: 2. The CDR3 totals 14 residues. CDR1 is SGHRS, CDR2 YFSETQ, per germline.

The CDR3 DNA sequence: TGTGCCAGCAGTGAATCGGGGTATCAAGAGACCCAGTACTTC. It specifies CASSESGYQETQYF. The V call is TRBV6-1, the J call TRBJ2-5; D might be TRBD2 (5 bases). The V end was cut by 2 bases, the J end by 2 bases, with 9 bases between. This CDR3 contains 14 residues. CDR1 and CDR2 from the germline V gene are MNHNS and SASEGT.

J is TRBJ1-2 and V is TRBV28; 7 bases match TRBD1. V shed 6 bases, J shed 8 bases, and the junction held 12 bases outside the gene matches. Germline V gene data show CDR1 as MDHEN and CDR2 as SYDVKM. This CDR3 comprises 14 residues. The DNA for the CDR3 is TGTGCCAGCAGACTGGACAGGCGCTCGGGGGGCTACACCTTC. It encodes CASRLDRRSGGYTF.